The 3 T cell receptor beta chains presented below share a single source sample, sequenced in a study of CXCR3 chemokines and chemotherapy response in bladder cancer. TCRdb re-called the PCR reads through MiXCR, storing one row per CDR3 protein. Seen here are roughly 5,000 distinct CDR3 sequences, approximately 14% observed once, and the top ten hold around a tenth. Specimen collection occurred from a patient whose treatment included neoadjuvant chemotherapy. These receptors originate from a human donor with bladder cancer that responded to neoadjuvant chemotherapy.

This clonotype is large by share. This chain connects TRBV10-3 to TRBJ2-3, with 10 bases that match TRBD2. With 6 bases clipped from V and 3 bases from J, the junction kept 6 bases outside the gene matches. Germline-derived CDR1 and CDR2 are ENHRY and SYGVKD. The CDR3 sequence is 15 residues long. The CDR3 nucleotides read TGTGCCATCAGCACTAGCGGGATCGGGACAGATACGCAGTATTTT. Translation gives CAISTSGIGTDTQYF.

This clonotype was detected many times. V and J are TRBV30 and TRBJ1-1; 9 nucleotides line up with TRBD1. CDR1 and CDR2 (germline): GTSNPN, SVGIG (reference sequence). CDR3 size: 14 residues. J was trimmed by 3 bases and V by 4 bases; bases with no gene match: 6. Here the CDR3 DNA reads TGTGCCTGGAACCTGGACAGGGGAGACACTGAAGCTTTCTTT. This sequence encodes CAWNLDRGDTEAFF.

The table lists this clonotype with many counts. The genes are TRBV12-3 or TRBV12-4 and TRBJ2-7, with 7 bases that match TRBD1. The CDR3 runs 15 residues. Losses at the gene ends were 6 bases for V and 0 bases for J; bases not matched to a gene: 8. This CDR3 reads CASRTGLQSSYEQYF. The DNA of the CDR3 is TGTGCCAGCAGGACAGGGCTCCAAAGCTCCTACGAGCAGTACTTC.